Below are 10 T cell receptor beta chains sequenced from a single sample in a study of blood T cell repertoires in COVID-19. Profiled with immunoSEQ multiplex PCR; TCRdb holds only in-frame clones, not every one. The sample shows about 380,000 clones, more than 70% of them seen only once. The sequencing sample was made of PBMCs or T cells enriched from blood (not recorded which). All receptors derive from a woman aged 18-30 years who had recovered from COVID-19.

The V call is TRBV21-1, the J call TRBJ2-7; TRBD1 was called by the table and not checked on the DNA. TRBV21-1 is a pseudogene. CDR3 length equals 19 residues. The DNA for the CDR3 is TGTGCCAGCAGCAAACGGCGGGACAGACCGTCTTGGAGGGTCTACGAGCAGTACTTC. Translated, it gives CASSKRRDRPSWRVYEQYF.

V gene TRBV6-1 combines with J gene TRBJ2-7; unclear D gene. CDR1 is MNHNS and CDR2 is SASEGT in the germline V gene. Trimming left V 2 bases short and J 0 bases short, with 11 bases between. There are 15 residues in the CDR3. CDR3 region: CASSEFGGGSYEQYF. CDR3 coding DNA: TGTGCCAGCAGTGAATTCGGCGGTGGCTCCTACGAGCAGTACTTC.

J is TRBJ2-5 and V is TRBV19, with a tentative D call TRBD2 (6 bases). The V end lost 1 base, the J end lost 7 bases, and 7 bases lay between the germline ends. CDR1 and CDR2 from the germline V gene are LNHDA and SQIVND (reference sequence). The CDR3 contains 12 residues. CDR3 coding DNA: TGTGCCAGTAGTATAGTGGGGGGGACCCAGTACTTC. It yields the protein CASSIVGGTQYF.

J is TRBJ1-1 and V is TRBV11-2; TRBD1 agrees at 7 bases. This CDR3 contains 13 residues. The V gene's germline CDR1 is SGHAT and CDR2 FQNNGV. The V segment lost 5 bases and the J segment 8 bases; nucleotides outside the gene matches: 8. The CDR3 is CASSTGQAGEAFF. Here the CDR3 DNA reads TGTGCCAGCAGCACCGGACAGGCGGGCGAAGCTTTCTTT. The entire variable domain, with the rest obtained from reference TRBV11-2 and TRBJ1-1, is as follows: EAGVAQSPRYKIIEKRQSVAFWCNPISGHATLYWYQQILGQGPKLLIQFQNNGVVDDSQLPKDRFSAERLKGVDSTLKIQPAKLEDSAVYLCASSTGQAGEAFFGQGTRLTVV.

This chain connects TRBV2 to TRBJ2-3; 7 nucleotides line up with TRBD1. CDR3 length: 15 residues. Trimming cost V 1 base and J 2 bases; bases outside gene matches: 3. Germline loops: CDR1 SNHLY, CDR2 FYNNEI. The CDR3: CASSEGTGSTDTQYF. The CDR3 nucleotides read TGTGCCAGCAGTGAAGGGACAGGATCCACAGATACGCAGTATTTT.

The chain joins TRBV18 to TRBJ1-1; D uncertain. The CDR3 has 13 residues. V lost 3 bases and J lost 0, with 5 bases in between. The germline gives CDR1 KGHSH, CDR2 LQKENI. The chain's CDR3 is CASSPHMNTEAFF. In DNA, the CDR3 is TGTGCCAGCTCACCCCACATGAACACTGAAGCTTTCTTT.

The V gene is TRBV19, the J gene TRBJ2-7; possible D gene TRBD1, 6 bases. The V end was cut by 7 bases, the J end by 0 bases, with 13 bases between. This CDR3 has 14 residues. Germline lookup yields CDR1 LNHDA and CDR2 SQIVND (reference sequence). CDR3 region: CASTKTGSSYEQYF. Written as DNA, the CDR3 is TGTGCCAGTACCAAGACAGGTAGCTCCTACGAGCAGTACTTC.

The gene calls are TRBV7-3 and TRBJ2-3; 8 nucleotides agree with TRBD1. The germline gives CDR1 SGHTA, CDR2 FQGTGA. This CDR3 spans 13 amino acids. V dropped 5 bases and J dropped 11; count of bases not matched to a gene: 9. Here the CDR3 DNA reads TGTGCCAGCAGCCCGTCGACAGGGGTCATGCAGTATTTT. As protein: CASSPSTGVMQYF.

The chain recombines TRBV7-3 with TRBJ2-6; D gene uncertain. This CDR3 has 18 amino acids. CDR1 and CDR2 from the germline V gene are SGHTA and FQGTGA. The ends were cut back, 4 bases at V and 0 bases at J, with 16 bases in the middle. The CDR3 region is CASSSQPATFSGANVLTF. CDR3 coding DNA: TGTGCCAGCAGCTCTCAACCCGCCACATTCTCTGGGGCCAACGTCCTGACTTTC.

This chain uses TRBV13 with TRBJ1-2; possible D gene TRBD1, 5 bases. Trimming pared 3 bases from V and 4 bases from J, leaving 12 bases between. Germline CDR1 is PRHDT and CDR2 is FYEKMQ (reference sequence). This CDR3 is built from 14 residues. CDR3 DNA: TGTGCCAGCAGCTTTTACCAGGGTATCTATGGCTACACCTTC. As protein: CASSFYQGIYGYTF. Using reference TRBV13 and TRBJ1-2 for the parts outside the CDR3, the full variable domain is AAGVIQSPRHLIKEKRETATLKCYPIPRHDTVYWYQQGPGQDPQFLISFYEKMQSDKGSIPDRFSAQQFSDYHSELNMSSLELGDSALYFCASSFYQGIYGYTFGSGTRLTVV.